This T cell receptor (beta chain) is drawn from a study of a mutant IDH1 vaccine in newly diagnosed glioma. Study details: Patients had eight vaccinations, in weeks 1, 3, 5, 7, 11, 15, 19 and 23. First vaccine doses came 4-6 weeks after radiotherapy alone, or with temozolomide cycles.

Time point given: week 11, during vaccination. All doses held 300 ug of mutant IDH1 20-mer peptide, with topical imiquimod. There were new WHO grade 3 or 4 astrocytomas in the donors, and these were IDH1-mutant and ATRX-lost. Only in-frame clones appear in the TCRdb table, and some are missing; sequencing was by immunoSEQ multiplex PCR. This sample carries under 65,000 clones, approximately 80% of them seen once, and the ten largest clones take approximately 6%. Only one count was recorded for this clone. As yet, its antigen is unknown. Study-wide results and limits: With respect to changes in top peripheral T cell clonotypes, pseudoprogression seemed unrelated.

This receptor was obtained from a man between 50 and 59 years old with glioma. Specimen: PBMCs, collected from a glioma patient whose treatment included an IDH1 peptide vaccine.

In DNA form, the CDR3 reads TGTGCCAGCAGCCAAGCAGCGGAATACAATGAGCAGTTCTTC. It yields the protein CASSQAAEYNEQFF. The gene calls are TRBV14 and TRBJ2-1; D perhaps matches TRBD2 (5 bases). The CDR3 loop spans 14 amino acids. Trimming took 1 base from V and 4 from J, leaving 8 bases between them. The germline V gene has CDR1 SGHDN and CDR2 FVKESK.